Listed below are T cell receptor beta chains from one sample, sequenced in a study of Graves' ophthalmopathy and Graves' hyperthyroidism. TCRdb fed the multiplex PCR reads into MiXCR, producing one record per CDR3 protein. In the table there are roughly 1.1 million distinct CDR3 sequences, approximately 35% of which are singletons. The sequenced sample consisted of peripheral blood or thyroid tissue (not recorded which). The source of these receptors is an adult man with Graves' hyperthyroidism. Both conserved end residues are part of each CDR3. Fields, in order: J gene, D gene, V gene, clone size, CDR3 protein, CDR3 DNA. The D gene is left open where the match is weak. For some rows the clone size is stated as once, few or many, or as a class when expanded; others skip it.

TRBJ2-5,.,TRBV12-3/TRBV12-4,.,CASSLSPLEWETQYF,TGTGCCAGCAGTTTATCCCCACTAGAATGGGAGACCCAGTACTTC
TRBJ1-5,TRBD1,TRBV5-6,.,CASSLAGTGVETQHF,TGTGCCAGCAGCTTGGCCGGGACAGGGGTAGAGACCCAGCATTTT
TRBJ1-6,.,TRBV5-1,few,CASSLTGGLLDSPLHF,TGCGCCAGCAGCTTGACTGGGGGTTTACTGGATTCACCCCTCCACTTT
TRBJ1-4,.,TRBV11-2,many,CASSLPRATNEKLFF,TGTGCCAGCAGCTTACCAAGAGCAACTAATGAAAAACTGTTTTTT
TRBJ1-1,.,TRBV7-8,many,CASSLLGFGAFF,TGTGCCAGCAGCTTATTGGGGTTTGGAGCTTTCTTT
TRBJ1-5,.,TRBV7-9,many,CATADSNDSNQPQHF,TGTGCCACCGCGGACAGCAATGATAGCAATCAGCCCCAGCATTTT
TRBJ2-7,TRBD1,TRBV10-2,.,CAISEQAGGQISEQYF,TGCGCCATCAGTGAGCAGGCAGGGGGCCAGATTAGCGAGCAGTACTTC
TRBJ2-7,TRBD1,TRBV19,few,CASREQGVAYEQYF,TGTGCCAGTAGAGAACAGGGGGTCGCCTACGAGCAGTACTTC
TRBJ2-7,TRBD2,TRBV29-1,.,CSATSGGGYEQYF,TGCAGCGCTACTAGCGGAGGGGGCTACGAGCAGTACTTC
TRBJ1-2,.,TRBV29-1,many,CSLEMGGGYTF,TGCAGCCTCGAGATGGGTGGCGGCTACACCTTC
TRBJ2-2,TRBD2,TRBV6-1,few,CASSYFAGGNTGELFF,TGTGCCAGCAGTTACTTCGCGGGAGGGAACACCGGGGAGCTGTTTTTT
TRBJ1-5,.,TRBV10-3,many,CAISESVSGNQPQHF,TGTGCCATCAGTGAGTCGGTTAGCGGCAATCAGCCCCAGCATTTT
TRBJ2-2,TRBD2,TRBV25-1,.,CASSLTTSGDLTGELFF,TGTGCCAGCAGTTTAACGACTAGCGGGGACCTAACCGGGGAGCTGTTTTTT
TRBJ2-7,TRBD1,TRBV25-1,.,CASSHRGITYEQYF,TGTGCCAGCAGTCACAGGGGGATAACCTACGAGCAGTACTTC
TRBJ2-7,TRBD2,TRBV29-1,.,CSGTGGEQYF,TGCAGCGGAACGGGGGGTGAGCAGTACTTC
TRBJ1-1,.,TRBV5-1,.,CASSLGGGANTEAFF,TGTGCCAGCAGCTTGGGGGGGGGTGCGAATACTGAAGCTTTCTTT
TRBJ2-3,.,TRBV29-1,.,CSVGRQQSTDTQYF,TGCAGCGTTGGGAGACAGCAGAGCACAGATACGCAGTATTTT
TRBJ2-7,TRBD1,TRBV15,once,CATSSARQGASYEQYF,TGTGCCACCAGCAGCGCGCGACAGGGGGCCTCCTACGAGCAGTACTTC